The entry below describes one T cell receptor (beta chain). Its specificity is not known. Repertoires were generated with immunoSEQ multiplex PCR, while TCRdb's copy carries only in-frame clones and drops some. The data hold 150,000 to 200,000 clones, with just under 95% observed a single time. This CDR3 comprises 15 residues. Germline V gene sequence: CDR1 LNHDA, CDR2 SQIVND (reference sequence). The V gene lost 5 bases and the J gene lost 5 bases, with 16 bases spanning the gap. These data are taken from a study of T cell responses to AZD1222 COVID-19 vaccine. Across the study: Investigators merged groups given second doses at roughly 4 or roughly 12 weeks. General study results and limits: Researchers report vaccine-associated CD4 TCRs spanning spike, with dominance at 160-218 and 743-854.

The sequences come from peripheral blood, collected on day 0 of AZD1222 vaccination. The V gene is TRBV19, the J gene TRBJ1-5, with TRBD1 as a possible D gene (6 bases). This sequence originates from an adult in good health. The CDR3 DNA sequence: TGTGCCAGTAGTGGGGCGGAAGCAGGGGATCAGCCCCAGCATTTT. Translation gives CASSGAEAGDQPQHF.